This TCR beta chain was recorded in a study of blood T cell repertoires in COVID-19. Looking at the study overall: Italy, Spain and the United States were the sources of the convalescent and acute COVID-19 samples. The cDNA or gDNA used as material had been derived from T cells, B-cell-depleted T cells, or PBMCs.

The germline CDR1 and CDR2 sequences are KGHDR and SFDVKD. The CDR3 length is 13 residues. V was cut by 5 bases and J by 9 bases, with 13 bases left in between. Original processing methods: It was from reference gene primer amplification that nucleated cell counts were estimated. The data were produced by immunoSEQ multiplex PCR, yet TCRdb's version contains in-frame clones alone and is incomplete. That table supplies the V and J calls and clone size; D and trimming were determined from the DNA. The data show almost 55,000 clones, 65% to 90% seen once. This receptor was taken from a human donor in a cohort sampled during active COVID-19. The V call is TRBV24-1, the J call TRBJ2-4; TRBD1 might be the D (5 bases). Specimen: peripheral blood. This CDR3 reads CATSGSGLGIQYF. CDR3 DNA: TGTGCCACCAGTGGGTCAGGGCTGGGCATTCAGTACTTC.